A selection of T cell receptor beta chains follows, all from one sample in a study of monozygotic twins with inflammatory bowel disease. TCRdb reprocessed the 5' RACE reads, with one entry per CDR3 protein and no DNA. The table lists under 130,000 distinct CDR3 sequences, with 1.9% in the top ten. The source material was blood. These receptors originate from a human donor with ulcerative colitis or Crohn's disease, or a healthy co-twin of an affected twin (not recorded which). Each CDR3 is given with its conserved first and last residue.

J gene | V gene | CDR3 protein
TRBJ2-2 | TRBV11-2 | CASSLGAGVGELFF
TRBJ2-6 | TRBV5-1 | CASSPGGGAGANVLTF
TRBJ1-4 | TRBV30 | CAWSVKVLGEKLFF
TRBJ2-3 | TRBV18 | CASSPLTYTDTQYF
TRBJ2-3 | TRBV7-2 | CASSLAGPGQYF
TRBJ1-5 | TRBV7-8 | CASSETGGYNQPQHF
TRBJ2-1 | TRBV4-3 | CASSQDGAGTSYNEQFF
TRBJ1-5 | TRBV27 | CASSLSRGEGQPQHF
TRBJ2-7 | TRBV7-8 | CASSSNRLDREQYF
TRBJ2-4 | TRBV6-5 | CASSGTGGDIQYF
TRBJ2-1 | TRBV28 | CASSPPPGGQNEQFF
TRBJ2-7 | TRBV7-2 | CASRAQGAPYEQYF
TRBJ2-2 | TRBV28 | CASSLGRGWGELFF
TRBJ2-7 | TRBV7-3 | CASSLETGGEQYF
TRBJ1-2 | TRBV4-2 | CASSREGQGGDGYTF
TRBJ2-3 | TRBV24-1 | CATSDPTGGYTDTQYF
TRBJ2-1 | TRBV18 | CASSPATGLYNEQFF
TRBJ1-4 | TRBV5-1 | CASRPDRAGEKLFF
TRBJ1-1 | TRBV29-1 | CSGKGEGGLNTEAFF
TRBJ1-1 | TRBV7-2 | CASSLEVRTRAFF
TRBJ2-5 | TRBV6-5 | CASSLPKRDRGSRETQYF
TRBJ2-1 | TRBV28 | CASSISGGAGWVEQFF
TRBJ2-7 | TRBV20-1 | CSARPPGDPSYEQYF
TRBJ2-1 | TRBV4-2 | CASSQVGGPTNEQFF
TRBJ1-1 | TRBV7-8 | CASSLVPRRMNTEAFF
TRBJ2-7 | TRBV3-1 | CASSQVWDRDYEQYF
TRBJ2-3 | TRBV5-6 | CASSLKLTSTDTQYF
TRBJ1-2 | TRBV7-9 | CASSLETAYGYTF
TRBJ2-2 | TRBV27 | CASSSSHRGLKVANTGELFF
TRBJ1-4 | TRBV4-2 | CASSLSPGRNEKLFF
TRBJ2-1 | TRBV4-3 | CASSQGLAGVNEQFF
TRBJ2-3 | TRBV23-1 | CASSRRLAGEADTQYF
TRBJ2-3 | TRBV3-1 | CASSPSGVDTQYF
TRBJ2-7 | TRBV4-3 | CASSQDLTSGSESGYEQYF
TRBJ1-2 | TRBV20-1 | CSARGQNYGYTF
TRBJ2-1 | TRBV7-2 | CASSLRAARDEQFF
TRBJ2-7 | TRBV5-1 | CASSSGQNYEQYF
TRBJ1-1 | TRBV20-1 | CSAPPDDRADMNTEAFF
TRBJ2-7 | TRBV5-6 | CASSLVKLDRAYEQYF
TRBJ1-5 | TRBV7-8 | CASSLERAGNQPQHF
TRBJ2-2 | TRBV5-1 | CASSPPTKRNTGELFF
TRBJ1-1 | TRBV18 | CASSPPTVGLASEAFF
TRBJ2-3 | TRBV7-8 | CASSLGLSLTDTQYF
TRBJ2-7 | TRBV7-2 | CASSPTGTEHSYEQYF
TRBJ2-1 | TRBV20-1 | CSALGYRGDSYNEQFF
TRBJ2-1 | TRBV7-7 | CASSPDRGRFSNEQFF
TRBJ1-5 | TRBV6-2/TRBV6-3 | CASRNRDRGHQPQHF
TRBJ2-1 | TRBV5-1 | CASSSQRGGLNEQFF
TRBJ1-1 | TRBV7-9 | CASSLGGGMFTEAFF
TRBJ1-5 | TRBV6-5 | CASSYERGHQPQHF
TRBJ2-1 | TRBV6-1 | CASSDAGRNEQFF
TRBJ2-1 | TRBV5-8 | CASSLAERGTYEQFF
TRBJ2-1 | TRBV14 | CASSGTGVYNEQFF